This T cell receptor (beta chain) was identified during a study of graft-versus-host responses after intestinal transplantation. Study-level information: All recipients were transplanted with multivisceral, liver-intestinal, or isolated intestinal grafts. Recipients across the board were started on anti-thymocyte globulin induction, then kept on tacrolimus and steroids for 2 to 4 years.

General study findings and limits: Allografts of one patient group, those with graft-donor T cell macrochimerism, had high graft-versus-host to host-versus-graft clonal ratios. Early after transplant, HvG clones declined as circulating GvH clones peaked.

For this clone: The antigen is unknown.

Generated by immunoSEQ multiplex PCR, the TCRdb table keeps only in-frame clones and is missing some. The sample yields tens of thousands of clones, approximately 94% seen once. The CDR3 is 12 amino acids. The V and J ends lost 6 bases and 4 bases, in that order; junction bases with no gene match: 0. From germline, CDR1 is LNHDA and CDR2 SQIVND (reference sequence). This specimen consisted of PBMCs, obtained 156 days after intestinal transplant. The gene calls are TRBV19 and TRBJ1-1, with TRBD1 matching 9 bases. This TCR was recovered from a human patient who received an intestinal transplant, so some T cells may come from the graft donor. CDR3 sequence reads: CASRTGGTEAFF. The CDR3 region has the DNA TGTGCCAGTAGGACAGGGGGCACTGAAGCTTTCTTT. The entire variable domain, with the rest obtained from reference TRBV19 and TRBJ1-1, is as follows: DGGITQSPKYLFRKEGQNVTLSCEQNLNHDAMYWYRQDPGQGLRLIYYSQIVNDFQKGDIAEGYSVSREKKESFPLTVTSAQKNPTAFYLCASRTGGTEAFFGQGTRLTVV.